Detailed here is one T cell receptor beta chain. Its antigen remains unidentified. Looked up from germline, CDR1 is SEHNR and CDR2 is FQNEAQ (reference sequence). The CDR3 is 11 residues long. Trimming pared 5 bases from V and 9 bases from J, leaving 8 bases between. PRAID featured immunodeficiency plus autoinflammation. The sample belongs to a study of stem cell transplantation in POMP-related autoinflammatory disease. Study-wide background: Defective thymoproteasomes were hypothesized to impair CD8+ T-cell positive selection. Findings and limits, study-wide: In PRAID patients, the number of distinct TRB V-J gene pairings was restricted. Across all analyzed T-cell subsets, patients with PRAID tended toward reduced diversity and increased clonality.

Profiled with immunoSEQ multiplex PCR; TCRdb holds only in-frame clones, not every one. This sample has about 11,000 clones, with around nine tenths found just once. The source was CD8+ T cells from PBMCs, collected before stem cell transplantation. The chain couples TRBV7-9 to TRBJ2-1, with unresolved D. The TCR originated in a human donor with POMP-related autoinflammation and immune dysregulation (PRAID). CDR3 in amino acids: CASSRSPEQFF. The CDR3 nucleotides read TGTGCCAGCAGCCGGAGTCCTGAGCAGTTCTTC. Full variable domain (missing parts from reference TRBV7-9 and TRBJ2-1): DTGVSQNPRHKITKRGQNVTFRCDPISEHNRLYWYRQTLGQGPEFLTYFQNEAQLEKSRLLSDRFSAERPKGSFSTLEIQRTEQGDSAMYLCASSRSPEQFFGPGTRLTVL.